The 10 T cell receptor beta chains presented below share a single source sample, sequenced in a study of shared clonotypes between healthy human individuals. Sequencing was performed with immunoSEQ multiplex PCR; in TCRdb, only in-frame clones are kept and a portion is missing. The table lists some 500,000 clones, about 95% of them singletons. The sample was naive CD4+ T cells sorted from blood. Subset of the sample: CD45RA+ positively selected. The receptors come from a woman in her twenties or thirties in good health.

The gene calls are TRBV13 and TRBJ2-7, with D perhaps matching TRBD1 or TRBD2 (5 bases each). CDR3 length: 14 residues. V lost 5 bases and J lost 1, with 12 bases in between. Germline V gene data show CDR1 as PRHDT and CDR2 as FYEKMQ (reference sequence). The CDR3 reads CASSRKRGSYEQYF. The CDR3 DNA reads TGTGCCAGCAGCCGGAAGAGGGGATCCTACGAGCAGTACTTC.

The chain uses TRBV9 and TRBJ1-2, with no clear D. This CDR3 is 12 amino acids long. V dropped 0 bases and J dropped 4 bases, with 4 bases sitting between them. Germline lookup yields CDR1 SGDLS and CDR2 YYNGEE. The DNA of the CDR3 is TGTGCCAGCAGCGTAGACAGCTATGGCTACACCTTC. Its translation is CASSVDSYGYTF.

CDR3 loop: CASSLVALGTDTQYF. CDR3 in DNA: TGTGCCAGCAGCTTAGTGGCTTTGGGCACAGATACGCAGTATTTT. This chain uses TRBV7-9 with TRBJ2-3; D is undetermined. The germline V gene has CDR1 SEHNR and CDR2 FQNEAQ (reference sequence). The CDR3 consists of 15 residues. The V gene lost 1 base and the J gene lost 1 base, with 9 bases spanning the gap.

The gene calls are TRBV19 and TRBJ2-1; 8 bases are shared with TRBD2. After removal of 5 bases from V and 6 bases from J, the junction contained 15 bases not matched to a gene. Germline V gene data show CDR1 as LNHDA and CDR2 as SQIVND (reference sequence). The CDR3 is made up of 17 amino acids. CDR3 sequence: CASSPLYGRDFGNEQFF. CDR3 sequence (DNA): TGTGCCAGTAGTCCCCTATACGGGAGGGATTTTGGCAATGAGCAGTTCTTC.

This chain links TRBV2 with TRBJ1-6; no firm D call. Trimming stripped 4 bases from V and 0 bases from J, with 7 bases between. CDR3 size: 15 residues. Germline CDR1 reads SNHLY; CDR2 reads FYNNEI. CDR3 in DNA: TGTGCCAGCAGTGGGCGGAGCTCCTATAATTCACCCCTCCACTTT. Its protein is CASSGRSSYNSPLHF.

DNA for the CDR3: TGTGCCAGCAACCCGGGTCTGACCGGGGAGCTGTTTTTT. As protein: CASNPGLTGELFF. The rearrangement joins TRBV28 to TRBJ2-2; D is undetermined. V lost 7 bases to trimming and J lost 5 bases, with 11 bases between them. The CDR3 is 13 residues long. CDR1 is MDHEN and CDR2 is SYDVKM in the germline V gene.

The chain couples TRBV28 to TRBJ1-1; D not certain. Germline lookup yields CDR1 MDHEN and CDR2 SYDVKM. The CDR3 consists of 13 residues. The ends were cut back, 6 bases at V and 1 base at J, with 9 bases in the middle. CDR3 bases: TGTGCCAGCAGACCTCCAAAGAACACTGAAGCTTTCTTT. Protein sequence: CASRPPKNTEAFF. Combining the CDR3 with reference TRBV28 and TRBJ1-1 gives the whole variable domain DVKVTQSSRYLVKRTGEKVFLECVQDMDHENMFWYRQDPGLGLRLIYFSYDVKMKEKGDIPEGYSVSREKKERFSLILESASTNQTSMYLCASRPPKNTEAFFGQGTRLTVV.

This clone was seen just once. V and J are TRBV5-1 and TRBJ1-4; perhaps TRBD1 as D (5 bases). Germline-derived CDR1 and CDR2 are SGHRS and YFSETQ. This CDR3 has 14 residues. Trimming removed 5 bases at V and 6 bases at J, with 14 bases between. CDR3 DNA: TGCGCCAGCAGATTAACCGGGGGTCATGAAAAACTGTTTTTT. It codes for CASRLTGGHEKLFF.

The chain couples TRBV28 to TRBJ1-2, with TRBD1 matching 8 bases. Germline lookup yields CDR1 MDHEN and CDR2 SYDVKM. The CDR3 has 15 amino acids. V shed 4 bases and J 3 bases; nucleotides not matched to a gene: 7. The CDR3 DNA reads TGTGCCAGCAGTTCTTCCCCGGGACAGGACTATGGCTACACCTTC. Translated: CASSSSPGQDYGYTF.

The rearrangement joins TRBV6-6 to TRBJ2-1; TRBD2 might be the D (5 bases). The CDR3 is 13 residues long. Trimming took 0 bases from V and 6 from J, leaving 6 bases between them. The V gene's germline CDR1 is MNHNY and CDR2 SVGAGI (reference sequence). The DNA for the CDR3 is TGTGCCAGCAGTTACTCGAGGGCCAATGAGCAGTTCTTC. Translated: CASSYSRANEQFF.